This T cell receptor beta chain is drawn from a study of OX40 agonist ivuxolimab in advanced cancers. The data were produced by immunoSEQ multiplex PCR, yet TCRdb's version contains in-frame clones alone and is incomplete. The table lists tens of thousands of clones, 83% of them singletons. The CDR3 consists of 14 residues. Germline CDR1 is MNHEY and CDR2 is SMNVEV (reference sequence). V gave up 7 bases and J gave up 4 bases; unmatched junction bases: 5. This clonotype originated in an adult with an advanced solid tumor such as melanoma, head and neck, liver or kidney cancer. The sequencing used CD4+ or CD8+ T cells sorted from blood, collected in a trial of the OX40 agonist ivuxolimab. The rearrangement uses TRBV27 and TRBJ2-1, with 9 bases matching TRBD1. Here the CDR3 DNA reads TGTGCCAGCACCGGACAGGGGTCTTACAATGAGCAGTTCTTC. Translation gives CASTGQGSYNEQFF.